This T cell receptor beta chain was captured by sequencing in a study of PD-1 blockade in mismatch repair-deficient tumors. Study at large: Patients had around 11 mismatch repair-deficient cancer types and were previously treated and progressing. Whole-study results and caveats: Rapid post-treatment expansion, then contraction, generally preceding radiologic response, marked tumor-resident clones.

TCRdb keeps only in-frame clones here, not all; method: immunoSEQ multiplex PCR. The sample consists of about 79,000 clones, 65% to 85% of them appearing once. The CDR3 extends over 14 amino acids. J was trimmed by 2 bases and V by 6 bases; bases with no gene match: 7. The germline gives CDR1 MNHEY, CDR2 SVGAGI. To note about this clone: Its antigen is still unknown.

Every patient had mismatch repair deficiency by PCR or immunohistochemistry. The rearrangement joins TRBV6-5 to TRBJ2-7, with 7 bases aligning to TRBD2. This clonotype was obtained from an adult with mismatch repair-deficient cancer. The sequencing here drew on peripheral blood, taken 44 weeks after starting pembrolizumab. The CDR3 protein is CASSQAGTTYEQYF. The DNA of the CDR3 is TGTGCCAGCAGCCAGGCCGGGACTACCTACGAGCAGTACTTC.